The sequence of this TCR beta chain was determined in a study of cytomegalovirus exposure and HLA in healthy donors. Overall study: Sequencing of about 179 million T cells in an earlier analysis found 95 million to 120 million unique TCR beta sequences.

With 60 Vbeta and 13 Jbeta primers, the PCR was carried out. Sequenced by immunoSEQ multiplex PCR; TCRdb stores in-frame clones only, minus some. The sample includes about 140,000 clones, 70% to 85% of them seen just once. Between the trimmed V and J ends, which lost 4 bases and 7 bases, there was a span of 14 bases. The CDR3 has 13 residues. Germline V lookup: CDR1 KGHSH, CDR2 LQKENI. The origin of this receptor is a man aged 30-40 years in good health and CMV-seropositive. The specimen was PBMCs. The rearrangement joins TRBV18 to TRBJ2-7; D is perhaps TRBD2 (6 bases). CDR3 coding DNA: TGTGCCAGCTCACGCGGGACCGCCGGGGAGCAGTACTTC. Protein: CASSRGTAGEQYF.